This note documents a single TCR beta chain sequence. Its antigen is still unknown. Trimming cost V 0 bases and J 8 bases, with 16 bases left between them. Germline CDR1 reads SGDLS; CDR2 reads YYNGEE. The CDR3 has 15 amino acids. Pooled together were second doses at about 4 or about 12 weeks. The sample originates from a study of T cell responses to AZD1222 COVID-19 vaccine. Assay: immunoSEQ multiplex PCR; the TCRdb copy retains only in-frame clones and omits some. The table includes roughly 270,000 clones, almost 95% detected once. Study-wide results and limits: The donors showed a predominance of white British ancestry and of females, with possible underestimation of clonal diversity. Repertoire collection took place solely once the T cell response had peaked.

The V gene is TRBV9, the J gene TRBJ2-3; D not resolved. The sequencing here drew on peripheral blood, taken 28 days after the second AZD1222 dose. The TCR sequence derives from an adult who received the AZD1222 COVID-19 vaccine. CDR3 protein: CASSVGQGSPGTQYF. The CDR3 region has the DNA TGTGCCAGCAGCGTAGGTCAAGGGTCCCCGGGTACGCAGTATTTT.